These 28 T cell receptor beta chains originate from one sample sequenced in a study of T cells in tuberculosis. The data were produced by immunoSEQ multiplex PCR, yet TCRdb's version contains in-frame clones alone and is incomplete. The sample includes roughly 35,000 clones, about 91% seen only once; the top ten take approximately 6.8%. Described time point: new active TB diagnosis, blood taken before or within 7 days of starting treatment. The material was PBMCs, obtained at tuberculosis diagnosis. The receptors here all came from an adult with tuberculosis. Some clones in this sample may be carry-over from other donors' samples.

V and J are TRBV5-1 and TRBJ2-1, with 10 positions matching TRBD1. The CDR3 runs 16 residues. Unmatched junction bases numbered 10, after V lost 4 bases and J lost 6 bases. Germline CDR1 SGHRS, CDR2 YFSETQ. CDR3 nucleotide sequence: TGCGCCAGCAGCCTACCGACAGGGGGCAGGGCCAATGAGCAGTTCTTC. Residues: CASSLPTGGRANEQFF.

The chain employs TRBV19 and TRBJ1-6; 10 positions agree with TRBD1. J gave up 8 bases and V 4 bases, and 5 bases lay outside the gene matches. The CDR3 loop spans 15 amino acids. CDR1 and CDR2 (germline): LNHDA, SQIVND (reference sequence). The CDR3: CASSTGQGFDSPLHF. CDR3 coding DNA: TGTGCCAGTAGTACGGGACAGGGGTTCGATTCACCCCTCCACTTT. Filled out from reference TRBV19 and TRBJ1-6, the complete variable domain reads DGGITQSPKYLFRKEGQNVTLSCEQNLNHDAMYWYRQDPGQGLRLIYYSQIVNDFQKGDIAEGYSVSREKKESFPLTVTSAQKNPTAFYLCASSTGQGFDSPLHFGNGTRLTVT.

CDR3: CASSPQERQETQYF. CDR3 nucleotides: TGTGCCAGCAGCCCGCAGGAGCGGCAAGAGACCCAGTACTTC. The rearrangement joins TRBV5-4 to TRBJ2-5, with a possible D match to TRBD2 (5 bases). CDR3 size: 14 residues. Germline V lookup: CDR1 SGHNT, CDR2 YYREEE (reference sequence). V was pared by 4 bases and J by 2 bases, with 12 bases between.

The gene calls are TRBV12-2 and TRBJ2-1; no DNA check was done on the table's D call, TRBD1. TRBV12-2 is a pseudogene locus. The CDR3 runs 19 residues. DNA for the CDR3: TGTGCAAGTCGCCCCAGGGTAGCTAGACGGGCGAGACACTACAATGAGCAGTTCTTC. Translated, it gives CASRPRVARRARHYNEQFF.

This clone was picked up a small number of times. V and J are TRBV7-7 and TRBJ2-7, with TRBD2 matching 9 bases. CDR1 and CDR2 from the germline V gene are SSHAT and FNYEAQ (reference sequence). The junction had 5 bases not matched to a gene; V was cut back by 5 bases and J by 6 bases. This CDR3 has 13 residues. The CDR3 sequence: CASSPGTSSEQYF. CDR3 nucleotide sequence: TGTGCCAGCAGCCCAGGGACTAGCAGCGAGCAGTACTTC.

The chain employs TRBV18 and TRBJ1-1; D is perhaps TRBD1 (6 bases). V lost 6 bases and J 5 bases, leaving 13 bases between the germline ends. There are 13 residues in the CDR3. Germline V CDR1 and CDR2: KGHSH, LQKENI. The CDR3 reads CASSPRGGTEAFF. The CDR3 DNA is TGTGCCAGCTCCCCAAGAGGGGGTACTGAAGCTTTCTTT.

The rearrangement links TRBV9 to TRBJ2-1; 16 bases align to TRBD2. This CDR3 spans 19 amino acids. CDR1 is SGDLS, CDR2 YYNGEE, per germline. J gave up 5 bases and V 0 bases, and 8 bases lay outside the gene matches. In DNA, the CDR3 is TGTGCCAGCAGCGTAGTCCCCGGGACTAGCGGGGGGGGTCACAATGAGCAGTTCTTC. Translated, it gives CASSVVPGTSGGGHNEQFF.

The chain combines TRBV6-6 with TRBJ2-5; 10 bases match TRBD1. The CDR3 totals 16 residues. From germline, CDR1 is MNHNY and CDR2 SVGAGI (reference sequence). The V segment lost 6 bases and the J segment 0 bases; nucleotides outside the gene matches: 7. The DNA of the CDR3 is TGTGCCAGCAGCCCGGACAGGGGGGCCAACCAAGAGACCCAGTACTTC. The encoded protein is CASSPDRGANQETQYF.

V and J are TRBV13 and TRBJ2-1; a weak D match, TRBD2 (6 bases). This CDR3 spans 21 amino acids. Trimming pared 2 bases from V and 7 bases from J, leaving 33 bases between. Germline assignment: CDR1 PRHDT and CDR2 FYEKMQ (reference sequence). The CDR3 region is CASSLQADPSETFFGENEQFF. Written as DNA, the CDR3 is TGTGCCAGCAGCTTACAGGCGGATCCTAGCGAGACATTTTTCGGTGAGAATGAGCAGTTCTTC.

V and J are TRBV30 and TRBJ1-3; no firm D call. Trimming stripped 1 base from V and 0 bases from J, with 7 bases between. The CDR3 covers 14 residues. Germline V gene lookup returns CDR1 GTSNPN and CDR2 SVGIG (reference sequence). For the CDR3, the DNA is TGTGCCTGGAGTGCCGGGGACTCTGGAAACACCATATATTTT. It is translated as CAWSAGDSGNTIYF.

The rearrangement uses TRBV6-5 and TRBJ2-5; possibly TRBD1 for D (6 bases). The V end lost 2 bases, the J end lost 7 bases, and 14 bases lay between the germline ends. Germline V gene data show CDR1 as MNHEY and CDR2 as SVGAGI. CDR3 length equals 14 residues. CDR3 DNA: TGTGCCAGCAGTTACGGGGGTGAACAGGGGACCCAGTACTTC. Translated, it gives CASSYGGEQGTQYF.

This chain uses TRBV15 with TRBJ2-5, with 8 nucleotides matching TRBD2. CDR3 length: 16 residues. Germline lookup yields CDR1 LNHNV and CDR2 YYDKDF (reference sequence). Germline trimming cut 3 bases from V and 1 base from J; bases unmatched to any gene: 7. CDR3 in amino acids: CATSSGAGVSQETQYF. CDR3 in DNA: TGTGCCACCAGCAGTGGAGCGGGGGTGAGCCAAGAGACCCAGTACTTC.

This sequence joins TRBV27 and TRBJ1-5; D remains ambiguous. Trimming pared 6 bases from V and 6 bases from J, leaving 9 bases between. The CDR3 contains 12 residues. Per the germline V gene, CDR1 is MNHEY and CDR2 is SMNVEV (reference sequence). CDR3 amino acids: CASSPGGQPQHF. As DNA, the CDR3 is TGTGCCAGCAGCCCAGGAGGTCAGCCCCAGCATTTT.

V and J are TRBV9 and TRBJ2-1; perhaps TRBD2 as D (6 bases). CDR3 size: 12 residues. Trimming left V 2 bases short and J 10 bases short, with 10 bases between. CDR1 and CDR2 from the germline V gene are SGDLS and YYNGEE. The CDR3 nucleotides read TGTGCCAGCAGCGTCCGGGAGCGCGAGCAGTTCTTC. It translates to CASSVREREQFF. The whole variable domain, filled in from reference TRBV9 and TRBJ2-1, reads DSGVTQTPKHLITATGQRVTLRCSPRSGDLSVYWYQQSLDQGLQFLIQYYNGEERAKGNILERFSAQQFPDLHSELNLSSLELGDSALYFCASSVREREQFFGPGTRLTVL.

This clone is labeled as medium-sized. The chain carries TRBV7-6 and TRBJ2-7, with unresolved D. Germline CDR1 reads SGHVS; CDR2 reads FNYEAQ. The germline V and J ends were trimmed by 5 bases and 3 bases, with 8 bases remaining between them. This CDR3 has 12 residues. The CDR3 region has the DNA TGTGCCAGCAGCGACGACATCTACGAGCAGTACTTC. It yields the protein CASSDDIYEQYF.

CDR3 loop: CASSYGGAVEKLFF. Written as DNA, the CDR3 is TGTGCCAGTAGTTACGGGGGGGCGGTGGAAAAACTGTTTTTT. J is TRBJ1-4 and V is TRBV19; TRBD1 might be the D (6 bases). The germline V and J ends were trimmed by 5 bases and 8 bases, with 15 bases remaining between them. There are 14 residues in the CDR3. Per the germline V gene, CDR1 is LNHDA and CDR2 is SQIVND (reference sequence). Looking up the rest from reference TRBV19 and TRBJ1-4 gives the full variable domain: DGGITQSPKYLFRKEGQNVTLSCEQNLNHDAMYWYRQDPGQGLRLIYYSQIVNDFQKGDIAEGYSVSREKKESFPLTVTSAQKNPTAFYLCASSYGGAVEKLFFGSGTQLSVL.

The V call is TRBV6-5, the J call TRBJ1-1; D is undetermined. CDR1 is MNHEY and CDR2 is SVGAGI in the germline V gene. This CDR3 contains 16 residues. V was cut by 1 base and J by 4 bases, with 16 bases left in between. The CDR3, as DNA: TGTGCCAGCAGTTACTTTGCAACAGAAAAACCCACTGAAGCTTTCTTT. As protein: CASSYFATEKPTEAFF.

There are a few counts of this clone. The chain carries TRBV2 and TRBJ2-1; D might be TRBD1 (6 bases). Germline lookup yields CDR1 SNHLY and CDR2 FYNNEI. CDR3 length equals 14 residues. Trimming removed 8 bases at V and 0 bases at J, with 11 bases between. For the CDR3, the DNA is TGTGCCAGCGACCCAGGGGACTCCTACAATGAGCAGTTCTTC. The encoded protein is CASDPGDSYNEQFF. The variable domain in full, with the rest retrieved from reference TRBV2 and TRBJ2-1, is EPEVTQTPSHQVTQMGQEVILRCVPISNHLYFYWYRQILGQKVEFLVSFYNNEISEKSEIFDDQFSVERPDGSNFTLKIRSTKLEDSAMYFCASDPGDSYNEQFFGPGTRLTVL.

The V gene is TRBV6-7, the J gene TRBJ2-2, with 12 bases aligning to TRBD2. TRBV6-7 is given ORF status, its function remaining uncertain. This CDR3 has 15 residues. Losses at the gene ends were 6 bases for V and 6 bases for J; bases not matched to a gene: 5. CDR3 in amino acids: CASRQLAGGPGELFF. DNA for the CDR3: TGTGCCAGCAGGCAACTAGCGGGGGGACCCGGGGAGCTGTTTTTT.

The chain couples TRBV7-6 to TRBJ2-3; TRBD2 is a possible D gene (7 bases). Trimming removed 2 bases from V and 2 bases from J, with 14 bases in between. This CDR3 has 16 residues. Germline loops: CDR1 SGHVS, CDR2 FNYEAQ. CDR3 DNA sequence: TGTGCCAGCAGCTTAATGACGGGGGGCCCCACAGATACGCAGTATTTT. Translation gives CASSLMTGGPTDTQYF.

This sequence joins TRBV11-2 and TRBJ2-2, with 7 positions matching TRBD2. Germline-derived CDR1 and CDR2 are SGHAT and FQNNGV. Trimming took 4 bases from V and 1 from J; bases not matched to a gene: 3. The CDR3 loop spans 15 amino acids. CDR3 sequence: CASSSGLRNTGELFF. CDR3 sequence (DNA): TGTGCCAGCAGCTCGGGACTACGGAACACCGGGGAGCTGTTTTTT. Looking up the rest from reference TRBV11-2 and TRBJ2-2 gives the full variable domain: EAGVAQSPRYKIIEKRQSVAFWCNPISGHATLYWYQQILGQGPKLLIQFQNNGVVDDSQLPKDRFSAERLKGVDSTLKIQPAKLEDSAVYLCASSSGLRNTGELFFGEGSRLTVL.

The chain joins TRBV18 to TRBJ2-3; 7 positions match TRBD1. The trim removed 4 bases at V and 2 bases at J, leaving 6 bases unmatched. The CDR3 loop spans 15 amino acids. From germline, CDR1 is KGHSH and CDR2 LQKENI. The DNA for the CDR3 is TGTGCCAGCTCACGTATACAGGGGATCACAGATACGCAGTATTTT. As protein: CASSRIQGITDTQYF.

Points on this clone: Its ends do not fully match the called genes, so a read error is possible. This chain links TRBV19 with TRBJ2-3; TRBD2 might be the D (7 bases). The germline CDR1 and CDR2 sequences are LNHDA and SQIVND (reference sequence). The CDR3 sequence is 14 residues long. CDR3: CASSTSGGTDTQYF. The CDR3 DNA sequence: TGTGCCAGTAGTACTTCGGGGGGCACCGATACGCAGTATTTT.

The chain joins TRBV19 to TRBJ1-1; D might be TRBD1 (5 bases). Trimming took 1 base from V and 0 from J, leaving 12 bases between them. CDR3 size: 16 residues. Per the germline V gene, CDR1 is LNHDA and CDR2 is SQIVND (reference sequence). CDR3 loop: CASSIGTRSMNTEAFF. In DNA, the CDR3 is TGTGCCAGTAGTATAGGGACACGATCAATGAACACTGAAGCTTTCTTT.

The chain carries TRBV18 and TRBJ1-3; possible D gene TRBD1, 5 bases. The germline V gene has CDR1 KGHSH and CDR2 LQKENI. The CDR3 has 17 residues. V was clipped by 0 bases and J by 0 bases, with 12 bases between them. This chain's CDR3 is CASSPPSRAFSGNTIYF. CDR3 nucleotide sequence: TGTGCCAGCTCACCACCAAGCAGGGCCTTCTCTGGAAACACCATATATTTT.

This chain joins TRBV18 and TRBJ2-7; 7 bases map to TRBD1. Germline lookup yields CDR1 KGHSH and CDR2 LQKENI. The CDR3 runs to 15 residues. After removal of 6 bases from V and 3 bases from J, the junction contained 11 bases not matched to a gene. The CDR3 reads CASSLGTDSLYEQYF. CDR3 DNA: TGTGCCAGCTCCCTCGGGACAGACTCCCTCTACGAGCAGTACTTC.

This chain uses TRBV6-1 with TRBJ1-2; D perhaps matches TRBD1 (6 bases). Germline loops: CDR1 MNHNS, CDR2 SASEGT. With 6 bases removed from V and 2 bases from J, the gap between germline ends came to 10 bases. The CDR3 totals 13 residues. CDR3 DNA sequence: TGTGCCAGCAGGTCAACAGGGAACTATGGCTACACCTTC. It encodes CASRSTGNYGYTF.

This chain uses TRBV7-9 with TRBJ1-2; 7 bases map to TRBD1. CDR3 size: 16 residues. CDR1 SEHNR and CDR2 FQNEAQ come from the germline V gene (reference sequence). Losses at the gene ends were 0 bases for V and 4 bases for J; bases not matched to a gene: 8. The CDR3 sequence: CASSLANTPGGYGYTF. The CDR3 bases are TGTGCCAGCAGCTTAGCCAACACTCCAGGGGGCTATGGCTACACCTTC.